This entry features one T cell receptor (beta chain) sequence. What it recognizes is unknown. CDR3 size: 16 residues. Germline loops: CDR1 MRHNA, CDR2 SNTAGT. The ends lost 0 bases at V and 3 bases at J; junction bases unmatched: 4. Here immunoSEQ multiplex PCR was the method, and the copy in TCRdb shows in-frame clones only, minus some. The sample carries 2 million or so clones, approximately 94% recorded once. This sample was included in a study of shared clonotypes between healthy human individuals. Findings and caveats of the study: Unshared clonotypes carried lower generation probabilities than those common to all four donors. A generally larger estimated richness was seen in naive subsets than in memory subsets.

Cells designated naive CD8 were CD45RO-negative and were positively selected for CCR7, with terminally differentiated effector memory CD45RA+ cells excluded. The V gene is TRBV6-4, the J gene TRBJ2-2; 7 nucleotides agree with TRBD1. This TCR was sampled from a man in his late teens or twenties in good health. The sample taken for sequencing was naive CD8+ T cells sorted from blood. CDR3 loop: CASSDSPGQYTGELFF. CDR3 DNA: TGTGCCAGCAGTGACTCTCCGGGACAGTACACCGGGGAGCTGTTTTTT.